The rows below give T cell receptor beta chains drawn from one sample of a study of T cell repertoires in cytomegalovirus infection. One entry per CDR3 protein results from TCRdb running MiXCR on the reads. The data contain fewer than 85,000 distinct CDR3 sequences, just under 4% of them singletons. Sample: PBMCs. These receptors were obtained from a human donor in good health (CMV status not recorded). Some clones in this sample may be carry-over from other donors' samples. Both conserved end residues are part of each CDR3.

CDR3,V,J
CASTRTSGDYNEQFF,TRBV7-2,TRBJ2-1
CASSLVAGGLGETQYF,TRBV7-2,TRBJ2-5
CASSQTREVESPLHF,TRBV4-1,TRBJ1-6
CASSGGQGGYTF,TRBV6-5,TRBJ1-2
CASSYGLAGTPYNEQFF,TRBV7-8,TRBJ2-1
CASSLSMTYEQFF,TRBV7-4,TRBJ2-1
CASGNSREQYF,TRBV6-1,TRBJ2-7
CASSLTYGVLEKLFF,TRBV11-2,TRBJ1-4
CASSLRGRAGGEKLFF,TRBV7-2,TRBJ1-4
CASSLRLAGETQYF,TRBV12-3/TRBV12-4,TRBJ2-5
CASTRDNEQFF,TRBV7-8,TRBJ2-1
CASSLRPGSQPQHF,TRBV7-2,TRBJ1-5
CASSYIRRHYNEQFF,TRBV6-1,TRBJ2-1
CASSLAPLWGGYTF,TRBV7-2,TRBJ1-2
CASSSGGYYGYTF,TRBV7-9,TRBJ1-2
CASSLALLSFSFF,TRBV7-2,TRBJ2-1
CASSSQDQDTQYF,TRBV7-8,TRBJ2-3
CASSALAGGFYEQYF,TRBV11-2,TRBJ2-7
CSAARDRDSSPLHF,TRBV20-1,TRBJ1-6
CASSPGGRSPPSTDTQYF,TRBV6-2/TRBV6-3,TRBJ2-3
CASSLPVGIGTNEKLFF,TRBV7-2,TRBJ1-4
CASSSAGNTEAFF,TRBV7-3,TRBJ1-1
CASSFSGSGNTIYF,TRBV9,TRBJ1-3
CASSRLGGATNEKLFF,TRBV7-2,TRBJ1-4
CASSYLTGELFF,TRBV7-8,TRBJ2-2
CASSFASGARRGEQYF,TRBV7-2,TRBJ2-7
CASSLVPGASYNEQFF,TRBV7-2,TRBJ2-1